This entry lists 27 T cell receptor beta chains sequenced from one sample in a study of radiotherapy plus CTLA-4 blockade in lung cancer. The repertoire was sequenced with immunoSEQ multiplex PCR; TCRdb's copy has only in-frame clones and lacks some. The sample lists roughly 66,000 clones; about 83% were seen once. Sequenced here: peripheral blood, sampled from a patient treated with radiotherapy plus ipilimumab. Receptor source: a human donor with non-small cell lung cancer who had a partial response to radiotherapy plus ipilimumab.

This clone showed up just once. V gene TRBV2 combines with J gene TRBJ1-4; 12 bases line up with TRBD1. Losses at the gene ends were 2 bases for V and 2 bases for J; bases not matched to a gene: 9. This CDR3 has 19 amino acids. The germline V gene encodes CDR1 SNHLY and CDR2 FYNNEI. In DNA, the CDR3 is TGTGCCAGCAGTGAAAAAGACCCGGGACAGGGGGCGACTAATGAAAAACTGTTTTTT. Protein sequence: CASSEKDPGQGATNEKLFF.

The chain is built from TRBV18 and TRBJ2-1, with D unresolved. The germline V gene encodes CDR1 KGHSH and CDR2 LQKENI. This CDR3 region has 15 residues. Trimming took off 3 bases at V and 3 bases at J, with 12 bases between the two ends. CDR3 sequence: CASSPSRAYYNEQFF. CDR3 sequence (DNA): TGTGCCAGCTCACCCTCCCGAGCTTACTACAATGAGCAGTTCTTC.

The genes are TRBV7-9 and TRBJ2-5; D perhaps matches TRBD2 (6 bases). V gave up 4 bases and J gave up 4 bases, with 22 bases separating them. CDR1 is SEHNR and CDR2 is FQNEAQ in the germline V gene (reference sequence). The CDR3 runs to 17 residues. CDR3 loop: CASSSARTGVNGETQYF. The CDR3 DNA is TGTGCCAGCAGCTCAGCCAGGACGGGAGTAAATGGAGAGACCCAGTACTTC.

The chain links TRBV20-1 to TRBJ1-1; D is ambiguous. This CDR3 comprises 11 residues. Germline-derived CDR1 and CDR2 are DFQATT and SNEGSKA (reference sequence). Trimming removed 3 bases from V and 1 base from J, with 3 bases in between. The CDR3 DNA reads TGCAGTGCTAGCCAGAACACTGAAGCTTTCTTT. Its translation is CSASQNTEAFF.

V and J are TRBV5-6 and TRBJ2-1; 11 bases agree with TRBD2. The ends lost 6 bases at V and 8 bases at J; junction bases unmatched: 13. Germline assignment: CDR1 SGHDT and CDR2 YYEEEE. This CDR3 contains 16 residues. CDR3 amino acids: CASTTTLAGVGDEQFF. The CDR3 DNA follows: TGTGCCAGCACCACCACACTAGCGGGAGTCGGCGATGAGCAGTTCTTC. Together with reference TRBV5-6 and TRBJ2-1, the CDR3 gives the full variable domain: DAGVTQSPTHLIKTRGQQVTLRCSPKSGHDTVSWYQQALGQGPQFIFQYYEEEERQRGNFPDRFSGHQFPNYSSELNVNALLLGDSALYLCASTTTLAGVGDEQFFGPGTRLTVL.

The rearrangement uses TRBV5-4 and TRBJ2-3, with 9 bases identical to TRBD1. This CDR3 region has 15 residues. Unmatched junction bases numbered 8, after V lost 4 bases and J lost 5 bases. Germline loops: CDR1 SGHNT, CDR2 YYREEE (reference sequence). The CDR3 is CASSADRGSGDTQYF. The CDR3 DNA is TGTGCCAGCAGCGCGGACAGGGGTTCGGGAGATACGCAGTATTTT.

The chain recombines TRBV11-2 with TRBJ2-7, with TRBD2 identical over 11 bases. CDR3 length equals 15 residues. J lost 3 bases, V lost 6 bases, and 7 bases had no gene match. Germline V gene data show CDR1 as SGHAT and CDR2 as FQNNGV. This chain's CDR3 is CASSSGLAGLYEQYF. The CDR3 DNA is TGTGCCAGCAGTTCCGGACTAGCGGGCCTCTACGAGCAGTACTTC.

The chain joins TRBV7-2 to TRBJ1-2; 8 bases agree with TRBD1. V lost 1 base to trimming and J lost 4 bases; unmatched junction nucleotides: 14. The CDR3 sequence is 18 residues long. Germline CDR1 SGHTA, CDR2 FQGNSA. The CDR3 sequence is CASSLGSGGVQLSYGYTF. The CDR3 coding sequence is TGTGCCAGCAGCTTAGGTTCAGGGGGCGTCCAACTTAGCTATGGCTACACCTTC.

The rearrangement joins TRBV7-9 to TRBJ1-3; D gene uncertain. Germline assignment: CDR1 SEHNR and CDR2 FQNEAQ (reference sequence). Trimming removed 3 bases from V and 0 bases from J, with 12 bases in between. There are 16 residues in the CDR3. The CDR3 nucleotides are TGTGCCAGCAGCTTCTGGCACACCGCCTCTGGAAACACCATATATTTT. Its protein is CASSFWHTASGNTIYF.

The chain couples TRBV5-4 to TRBJ2-1; 12 positions match TRBD2. The CDR3 covers 13 residues. The J segment lost 7 bases and the V segment lost 5 bases, leaving 1 base of the junction unmatched. Germline CDR1 is SGHNT and CDR2 is YYREEE (reference sequence). The CDR3 spells CASSLAGGNEQFF. CDR3 in DNA: TGTGCCAGCAGTCTAGCGGGAGGGAATGAGCAGTTCTTC. Using reference TRBV5-4 and TRBJ2-1 for the parts outside the CDR3, the full variable domain is ETGVTQSPTHLIKTRGQQVTLRCSSQSGHNTVSWYQQALGQGPQFIFQYYREEENGRGNFPPRFSGLQFPNYSSELNVNALELDDSALYLCASSLAGGNEQFFGPGTRLTVL.

The V gene is TRBV10-3, the J gene TRBJ2-1; TRBD1 might be the D (6 bases). The CDR3 loop spans 13 amino acids. Trimming pared 3 bases from V and 8 bases from J, leaving 11 bases between. Germline values: CDR1 ENHRY, CDR2 SYGVKD. CDR3 in amino acids: CAISEQGVHEQFF. CDR3 coding DNA: TGTGCCATCAGTGAACAGGGTGTACATGAGCAGTTCTTC.

J is TRBJ1-4 and V is TRBV5-8; D unresolved. CDR1 and CDR2 (germline): SGHTS, YDEGEE. The V and J ends lost 6 bases and 10 bases respectively, with 19 bases between them. CDR3 length: 14 residues. The CDR3 DNA sequence: TGTGCCAGCACCGGGCCTCCTCCGGGAGGAAAACTGTTTTTT. Translation gives CASTGPPPGGKLFF. The full variable domain, its missing parts supplied by reference TRBV5-8 and TRBJ1-4, is EAGVTQSPTHLIKTRGQQATLRCSPISGHTSVYWYQQALGLGLQFLLWYDEGEERNRGNFPPRFSGRQFPNYSSELNVNALELEDSALYLCASTGPPPGGKLFFGSGTQLSVL.

The chain uses TRBV7-3 and TRBJ2-7; D perhaps matches TRBD1 (5 bases). The germline V and J ends were trimmed by 1 base and 5 bases, with 12 bases remaining between them. There are 14 residues in the CDR3. Per the germline V gene, CDR1 is SGHTA and CDR2 is FQGTGA. The DNA for the CDR3 is TGTGCCAGCAGCTTAATCGCAGGGTCGAACGAGCAGTACTTC. Encoded protein: CASSLIAGSNEQYF.

The genes are TRBV25-1 and TRBJ1-1, with 7 bases aligning to TRBD1. The CDR3 contains 16 residues. Per germline, CDR1 MGHDK and CDR2 SYGVNS. Trimming took 7 bases from V and 1 from J; bases not matched to a gene: 12. CDR3 DNA sequence: TGTGCCAGCAAATACACAGGGGCGCGTAGGAACACTGAAGCTTTCTTT. Translation: CASKYTGARRNTEAFF.

The DNA of the CDR3 is TGTGCCTGGCGGGGGGTAGGGACGGGCTACGAGCAGTACTTC. Translation: CAWRGVGTGYEQYF. The rearrangement uses TRBV30 and TRBJ2-7, with TRBD2 matching 7 bases. This CDR3 comprises 14 residues. V trimming: 5 bases; J trimming: 3 bases; junction bases outside the gene matches: 10. The germline gives CDR1 GTSNPN, CDR2 SVGIG (reference sequence).

The table lists this clone with a few counts. The V call is TRBV4-1, the J call TRBJ2-3, with 7 bases aligning to TRBD2. Germline V gene lookup returns CDR1 MGHRA and CDR2 YSYEKL. The CDR3 has 13 amino acids. The trim removed 3 bases at V and 6 bases at J, leaving 3 bases unmatched. The CDR3 here is CASSHGGEDTQYF. Here the CDR3 DNA reads TGCGCCAGCAGCCATGGGGGGGAGGATACGCAGTATTTT.

V and J are TRBV2 and TRBJ1-5, with D possibly being TRBD1 (5 bases). CDR3 length equals 15 residues. Germline CDR1 is SNHLY and CDR2 is FYNNEI. With 7 bases removed from V and 1 base from J, the gap between germline ends came to 14 bases. The CDR3 region is CASTLQAVSNQPQHF. Written as DNA, the CDR3 is TGTGCCAGCACCCTACAGGCAGTCAGCAATCAGCCCCAGCATTTT.

The V and J genes are TRBV15 and TRBJ2-3; 7 nucleotides match TRBD2. CDR1 LNHNV and CDR2 YYDKDF come from the germline V gene (reference sequence). J gave up 4 bases and V 0 bases, and 13 bases lay outside the gene matches. The CDR3 has 18 residues. The CDR3 nucleotides read TGTGCCACCAGCAGAGAAAAAATCGGACTAGTCGGGGCAGATACGCAGTATTTT. Translating it yields CATSREKIGLVGADTQYF.

The chain has TRBV19 and TRBJ2-1; 10 nucleotides align to TRBD2. The CDR3 contains 15 residues. V lost 5 bases, J lost 7 bases, and 8 bases stayed unmatched. Germline-derived CDR1 and CDR2 are LNHDA and SQIVND (reference sequence). The CDR3, as DNA: TGTGCCAGTAGTTTGAGCGGGAGGGCCCGGAATGAGCAGTTCTTC. This encodes CASSLSGRARNEQFF.

The genes are TRBV27 and TRBJ2-2, with no clear D. This CDR3 has 14 amino acids. The ends were cut back, 5 bases at V and 3 bases at J, with 10 bases in the middle. From germline, CDR1 is MNHEY and CDR2 SMNVEV (reference sequence). CDR3 nucleotide sequence: TGTGCCAGCAGTCCCACCGGGTACACCGGGGAGCTGTTTTTT. Translating gives CASSPTGYTGELFF.

This CDR3 is CASSLGTGDEQFF. The CDR3 DNA reads as TGTGCCAGCAGCTTGGGGACAGGGGACGAGCAGTTCTTC. The chain recombines TRBV7-9 with TRBJ2-1; the match to TRBD1 covers 10 bases. V was pared by 3 bases and J by 10 bases, with 3 bases of the junction left unmatched. This CDR3 comprises 13 residues. Germline V gene sequence: CDR1 SEHNR, CDR2 FQNEAQ (reference sequence).

This sequence joins TRBV5-1 and TRBJ1-2; D not resolved. Germline V gives CDR1 SGHRS, CDR2 YFSETQ. The CDR3 loop spans 12 amino acids. The V end lost 5 bases, the J end lost 5 bases, and 10 bases lay between the germline ends. The CDR3 DNA reads TGCGCCAGCAGTTTCGACACATATGGCTACACCTTC. Translated: CASSFDTYGYTF.

The V and J genes are TRBV7-7 and TRBJ2-2; 9 nucleotides match TRBD1. The CDR3 covers 16 residues. The germline CDR1 and CDR2 sequences are SSHAT and FNYEAQ (reference sequence). With 3 bases clipped from V and 5 bases from J, the junction kept 7 bases outside the gene matches. The CDR3 loop reads CASSLNPGQGTGELFF. In DNA, the CDR3 is TGTGCCAGCAGCTTGAACCCAGGACAGGGGACCGGGGAGCTGTTTTTT.

The chain joins TRBV15 to TRBJ2-3; 9 nucleotides match TRBD1. Germline V gene data show CDR1 as LNHNV and CDR2 as YYDKDF (reference sequence). The CDR3 covers 13 residues. J was trimmed by 1 base and V by 8 bases; bases with no gene match: 1. DNA for the CDR3: TGTGCCACCCGACAGGGGGGCACAGATACGCAGTATTTT. Its translation: CATRQGGTDTQYF.

This clone is a singleton in its sample. This rearrangement joins TRBV18 to TRBJ1-1; perhaps TRBD1 as D (5 bases). The CDR3 is 15 amino acids. The V and J ends lost 3 bases and 8 bases respectively, with 19 bases between them. Germline V CDR1 and CDR2: KGHSH, LQKENI. This CDR3 is CASSPPQRPQGEAFF. CDR3 bases: TGTGCCAGCTCACCCCCTCAGCGACCCCAGGGAGAAGCTTTCTTT.

The rearrangement links TRBV5-1 to TRBJ1-5; D gene ambiguous. Germline V lookup: CDR1 SGHRS, CDR2 YFSETQ. The CDR3 has 15 residues. With 0 bases removed from V and 6 bases from J, the gap between germline ends came to 13 bases. The CDR3 DNA reads TGCGCCAGCAGCTTGGAGAACCAGCGGGGTCAGCCCCAGCATTTT. As protein: CASSLENQRGQPQHF.

V and J are TRBV28 and TRBJ1-1; TRBD1 agrees at 10 bases. The CDR3 is made up of 15 amino acids. Germline-derived CDR1 and CDR2 are MDHEN and SYDVKM. V lost 5 bases, J lost 3 bases, and 6 bases stayed unmatched. For the CDR3, the DNA is TGTGCCAGCAGTGAACCGGGACAGGGGCACACTGAAGCTTTCTTT. Residues: CASSEPGQGHTEAFF. The full variable domain, with the rest looked up from reference TRBV28 and TRBJ1-1, is DVKVTQSSRYLVKRTGEKVFLECVQDMDHENMFWYRQDPGLGLRLIYFSYDVKMKEKGDIPEGYSVSREKKERFSLILESASTNQTSMYLCASSEPGQGHTEAFFGQGTRLTVV.